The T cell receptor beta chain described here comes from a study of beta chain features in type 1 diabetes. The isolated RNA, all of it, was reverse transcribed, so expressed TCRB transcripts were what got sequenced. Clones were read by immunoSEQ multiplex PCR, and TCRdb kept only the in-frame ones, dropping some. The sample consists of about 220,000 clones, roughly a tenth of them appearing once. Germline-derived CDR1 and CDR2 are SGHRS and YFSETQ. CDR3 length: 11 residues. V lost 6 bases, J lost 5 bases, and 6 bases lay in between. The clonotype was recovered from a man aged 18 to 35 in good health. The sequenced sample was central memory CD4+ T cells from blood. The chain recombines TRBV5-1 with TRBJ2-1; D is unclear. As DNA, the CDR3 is TGCGCCAGCACCCTGAACAATGAGCAGTTCTTC. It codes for CASTLNNEQFF.